At least ten counts were recorded for the clone carrying this T cell receptor (beta chain). This specimen comes from a study of T-cell reconstitution after alpha-beta-depleted transplantation in children. Trimming cost V 5 bases and J 4 bases; bases outside gene matches: 5. Germline CDR1 reads MDHEN; CDR2 reads SYDVKM. This CDR3 has 16 amino acids. For TCRbeta, the library was prepared with unique molecular identifiers. Using its own MiXCR run on the PCR reads, TCRdb lists one record per CDR3 protein. This table holds about 600,000 distinct CDR3 sequences, roughly 10% found once. The source is a human donor who donated a stem cell graft to a child with acute myeloid leukemia. The specimen was PBMCs from the stem cell graft donor, collected from the stem cell graft. This rearrangement joins TRBV28 to TRBJ2-1, with 13 bases aligning to TRBD2. CDR3 sequence: CASSGLAGVAYNEQFF. In DNA, the CDR3 is TGTGCCAGCAGTGGACTAGCGGGAGTTGCATACAATGAGCAGTTCTTC.